The 27 T cell receptor beta chains below come from one sample, sequenced in a study of radiotherapy plus CTLA-4 blockade in lung cancer. Method: immunoSEQ multiplex PCR; TCRdb's copy keeps in-frame clones and lacks some. The data show roughly 90,000 clones, almost 90% seen once. Sequences were derived from peripheral blood, sampled from a patient treated with radiotherapy plus ipilimumab. These receptors all stem from a human donor with non-small cell lung cancer that progressed on radiotherapy plus ipilimumab.

The genes are TRBV5-1 and TRBJ2-2, with D possibly being TRBD2 (5 bases). Trimming left V 4 bases short and J 1 base short, with 11 bases between. Germline assignment: CDR1 SGHRS and CDR2 YFSETQ. This CDR3 is 15 amino acids long. This CDR3 is CASSPTRENTGELFF. CDR3 DNA sequence: TGCGCCAGCAGCCCAACACGGGAGAACACCGGGGAGCTGTTTTTT.

The V and J genes are TRBV5-1 and TRBJ1-2; D is ambiguous. V lost 4 bases and J lost 5, with 15 bases in between. Germline CDR1 is SGHRS and CDR2 is YFSETQ. The CDR3 is 14 residues long. CDR3 sequence: CASSQEFARYGYTF. The CDR3 DNA follows: TGCGCCAGCAGCCAAGAGTTTGCCCGGTATGGCTACACCTTC. Drawing the rest from reference TRBV5-1 and TRBJ1-2, the complete variable domain is KAGVTQTPRYLIKTRGQQVTLSCSPISGHRSVSWYQQTPGQGLQFLFEYFSETQRNKGNFPGRFSGRQFSNSRSEMNVSTLELGDSALYLCASSQEFARYGYTFGSGTRLTVV.

The chain has TRBV7-9 and TRBJ1-2; D possibly corresponds to TRBD1 (6 bases). The CDR3 runs 16 residues. CDR1 and CDR2 (germline): SEHNR, FQNEAQ (reference sequence). Trimming pared 1 base from V and 5 bases from J, leaving 17 bases between. The CDR3 nucleotides read TGTGCCAGCAGCTTAGTACGGGGAAGGGGGACTTATGGCTACACCTTC. This translates into CASSLVRGRGTYGYTF.

The J gene is TRBJ1-4, the V gene TRBV5-1; D is unclear. This CDR3 has 14 amino acids. Between the trimmed V and J ends, which lost 1 base and 1 base, there was a span of 5 bases. Germline V gives CDR1 SGHRS, CDR2 YFSETQ. CDR3 sequence (DNA): TGCGCCAGCAGCTTGACCGGAACTAATGAAAAACTGTTTTTT. Its protein product is CASSLTGTNEKLFF. The whole variable domain, filled in from reference TRBV5-1 and TRBJ1-4, reads KAGVTQTPRYLIKTRGQQVTLSCSPISGHRSVSWYQQTPGQGLQFLFEYFSETQRNKGNFPGRFSGRQFSNSRSEMNVSTLELGDSALYLCASSLTGTNEKLFFGSGTQLSVL.

The chain joins TRBV5-6 to TRBJ1-3; 7 nucleotides agree with TRBD1. The CDR3 is made up of 16 amino acids. Germline CDR1 reads SGHDT; CDR2 reads YYEEEE. Trimming at V came to 2 bases and at J to 7 bases, leaving 12 bases not matched to a gene. CDR3 sequence (DNA): TGTGCCAGCAGCTTACCGGGACAGAGCGACGGGAACACCATATATTTT. It encodes CASSLPGQSDGNTIYF.

J is TRBJ2-3 and V is TRBV6-1; unclear D gene. Germline V lookup: CDR1 MNHNS, CDR2 SASEGT. V was clipped by 5 bases and J by 2 bases, with 14 bases between them. CDR3 length: 15 amino acids. In nucleotides, the CDR3 is TGTGCCAGCAGTTCCAGTAGGTACAACACAGATACGCAGTATTTT. This gives the protein CASSSSRYNTDTQYF.

This clone came up once. The J gene is TRBJ2-2, the V gene TRBV29-1; TRBD1 agrees at 7 bases. Looked up from germline, CDR1 is SQVTM and CDR2 is ANQGSEA. V was clipped by 7 bases and J by 6 bases; unmatched bases: 11. The CDR3 consists of 14 residues. This chain's CDR3 is CSAADRTPAGELFF. In nucleotides, the CDR3 is TGCAGCGCCGCGGACAGGACCCCGGCCGGGGAGCTGTTTTTT.

The chain links TRBV10-3 to TRBJ2-7; TRBD2 matches 8 bases. J lost 6 bases, V lost 5 bases, and 9 bases had no gene match. This CDR3 spans 14 amino acids. CDR1 ENHRY and CDR2 SYGVKD come from the germline V gene. CDR3 DNA: TGTGCCATCAGTTCCGGGACTAGGTCTTCCGAGCAGTACTTC. Protein product: CAISSGTRSSEQYF.

This clone has just a few counts. The chain is built from TRBV9 and TRBJ2-1; 9 bases align to TRBD2. Germline values: CDR1 SGDLS, CDR2 YYNGEE. The CDR3 loop spans 19 amino acids. J was trimmed by 6 bases and V by 3 bases; bases with no gene match: 19. The CDR3 bases are TGTGCCAGCAGCGACCGTGAGGCCTTGGGACTAGCAGTTATCAATGAGCAGTTCTTC. Protein: CASSDREALGLAVINEQFF.

This clone was found once. The chain carries TRBV5-1 and TRBJ1-1; possible D gene TRBD1, 6 bases. The CDR3 has 15 residues. V lost 4 bases to trimming and J lost 14 bases, with 27 bases between them. Germline-derived CDR1 and CDR2 are SGHRS and YFSETQ. This chain's CDR3 is CASSAEQGPFLKSFF. CDR3 in DNA: TGCGCCAGCAGCGCCGAACAGGGTCCCTTTTTGAAGAGCTTCTTT. Supplemented by reference TRBV5-1 and TRBJ1-1, the full variable domain reads KAGVTQTPRYLIKTRGQQVTLSCSPISGHRSVSWYQQTPGQGLQFLFEYFSETQRNKGNFPGRFSGRQFSNSRSEMNVSTLELGDSALYLCASSAEQGPFLKSFFGQGTRLTVV.

The chain joins TRBV5-1 to TRBJ2-3; 7 nucleotides align to TRBD2. The CDR3 is 15 residues long. V lost 0 bases and J lost 6; bases outside the gene matches: 7. From germline, CDR1 is SGHRS and CDR2 YFSETQ. DNA for the CDR3: TGCGCCAGCAGCTTGGGGACGTTTAGCGGGGATACGCAGTATTTT. Residues: CASSLGTFSGDTQYF.

This clone has only one observation. The chain has TRBV7-6 and TRBJ2-1; 12 positions match TRBD2. Germline values: CDR1 SGHVS, CDR2 FNYEAQ. The CDR3 totals 16 residues. J was trimmed by 10 bases and V by 0 bases; bases with no gene match: 7. The CDR3 reads CASSLAPAGTSGEQFF. As DNA, the CDR3 is TGTGCCAGCAGCTTAGCGCCCGCCGGGACTAGCGGGGAGCAGTTCTTC.

The chain joins TRBV18 to TRBJ1-3, with no clear D. Trimming cost V 3 bases and J 3 bases, with 6 bases left between them. The V gene's germline CDR1 is KGHSH and CDR2 LQKENI. The CDR3 is 13 amino acids. In DNA, the CDR3 is TGTGCCAGCTCACCCGATGTTGGAAACACCATATATTTT. Translating gives CASSPDVGNTIYF.

By sample share, this clone is medium-sized. V and J are TRBV19 and TRBJ1-2, with 9 bases fitting TRBD1. Germline V gene data show CDR1 as LNHDA and CDR2 as SQIVND (reference sequence). This CDR3 is 13 amino acids long. J was trimmed by 7 bases and V by 5 bases; bases with no gene match: 5. The CDR3 DNA sequence: TGTGCCAGTAGTTTCGGGACAGGGTTTGGCTACACCTTC. Amino acid sequence: CASSFGTGFGYTF.

The CDR3: CASGPASGANVLTF. The CDR3 nucleotides read TGTGCTAGTGGTCCAGCCTCTGGGGCCAACGTCCTGACTTTC. The chain recombines TRBV12-5 with TRBJ2-6; D gene unclear. V lost 5 bases and J lost 0, with 5 bases in between. The CDR3 has 14 residues. The germline gives CDR1 LGHNT, CDR2 FRNRAP.

The rearrangement uses TRBV5-1 and TRBJ2-5; 10 positions agree with TRBD1. Germline loops: CDR1 SGHRS, CDR2 YFSETQ. The CDR3 is 15 residues long. V shed 4 bases, J shed 3 bases, and the junction held 6 bases outside the gene matches. The chain's CDR3 is CASSQMGTGEETQYF. CDR3 nucleotides: TGCGCCAGCAGCCAGATGGGGACAGGGGAAGAGACCCAGTACTTC.

The chain joins TRBV6-5 to TRBJ2-5; perhaps TRBD1 as D (6 bases). The CDR3 consists of 16 residues. Germline V gene sequence: CDR1 MNHEY, CDR2 SVGAGI. Trimming removed 2 bases from V and 2 bases from J, with 15 bases in between. Here the CDR3 reads CASSYRQGRGQETQYF. In nucleotides, the CDR3 is TGTGCCAGCAGTTACCGCCAGGGGCGCGGACAAGAGACCCAGTACTTC.

The chain uses TRBV5-1 and TRBJ2-1; 10 bases map to TRBD2. The ends lost 7 bases at V and 9 bases at J; junction bases unmatched: 10. This CDR3 is 14 amino acids long. Germline V gives CDR1 SGHRS, CDR2 YFSETQ. The CDR3 nucleotides read TGCGCCAGCGGACTAAGCGGGAGGGCCCTTGAGCAGTTCTTC. Its translation: CASGLSGRALEQFF.

J is TRBJ1-2 and V is TRBV4-2; a possible D gene is TRBD1 (6 bases). The CDR3 loop spans 15 amino acids. The ends were cut back, 2 bases at V and 6 bases at J, with 16 bases in the middle. The germline CDR1 and CDR2 sequences are LGHNA and YNFKEQ. Here the CDR3 DNA reads TGTGCCAGCAGCCAACCCGACGGGACACCTGATGGCTACACCTTC. Amino acid sequence: CASSQPDGTPDGYTF.

The chain links TRBV19 to TRBJ1-2, with 7 bases that match TRBD1. With 9 bases clipped from V and 8 bases from J, the junction kept 6 bases outside the gene matches. CDR1 is LNHDA, CDR2 SQIVND, per germline (reference sequence). The CDR3 contains 11 residues. The CDR3 region has the DNA TGTGCCAGCTTGACAGGGCAGGGCTACACCTTC. This gives the protein CASLTGQGYTF.

This chain joins TRBV12-5 and TRBJ2-2, with D unresolved. Germline V gene lookup returns CDR1 LGHNT and CDR2 FRNRAP. V lost 1 base and J lost 1, with 4 bases in between. The CDR3 totals 14 residues. The CDR3 here is CASGLGMNTGELFF. The CDR3 DNA reads as TGTGCTAGTGGTTTGGGGATGAACACCGGGGAGCTGTTTTTT.

V and J are TRBV5-1 and TRBJ2-7; possibly TRBD1 for D (5 bases). The CDR3 extends over 16 amino acids. Trimming cost V 0 bases and J 2 bases, with 15 bases left between them. Germline V gene data show CDR1 as SGHRS and CDR2 as YFSETQ. DNA of the CDR3: TGCGCCAGCAGCTTGGGGCTCTCGACAGCTACCTACGAGCAGTACTTC. This gives the protein CASSLGLSTATYEQYF.

The rearrangement joins TRBV6-6 to TRBJ2-7, with D possibly being TRBD1 (5 bases). The CDR3 is made up of 15 amino acids. CDR1 and CDR2 (germline): MNHNY, SVGAGI (reference sequence). Trimming took 0 bases from V and 5 from J, leaving 14 bases between them. CDR3 sequence: CASSYSPMIGDEQYF. For the CDR3, the DNA is TGTGCCAGCAGTTACTCGCCCATGATAGGGGACGAGCAGTACTTC.

As for this clone: Different DNA sequences within this sample yield the same CDR3. The chain couples TRBV18 to TRBJ2-7; 12 bases are shared with TRBD2. With V trimmed by 3 bases and J by 1 base, 1 base remained unmatched. This CDR3 region has 15 residues. The germline CDR1 and CDR2 sequences are KGHSH and LQKENI. The CDR3 sequence is CASSPGLAGSYEQYF. The CDR3 nucleotides are TGTGCCAGCTCACCCGGACTAGCGGGATCCTACGAGCAGTACTTC.

The V gene is TRBV2, the J gene TRBJ1-1; D may be TRBD1 (6 bases). Germline values: CDR1 SNHLY, CDR2 FYNNEI. V gave up 6 bases and J gave up 5 bases, with 10 bases separating them. CDR3 length equals 12 residues. CDR3 sequence: CASRQGRTEAFF. CDR3 in DNA: TGTGCCAGCAGACAGGGACGGACTGAAGCTTTCTTT.

The rearrangement uses TRBV19 and TRBJ2-2; D call uncertain. This CDR3 region has 12 residues. Germline assignment: CDR1 LNHDA and CDR2 SQIVND (reference sequence). V was cut by 1 base and J by 6 bases, with 3 bases left in between. The CDR3, as DNA: TGTGCCAGTAGTATAGTGGCCGGGGAGCTGTTTTTT. It encodes CASSIVAGELFF. The entire variable domain, with the rest obtained from reference TRBV19 and TRBJ2-2, is as follows: DGGITQSPKYLFRKEGQNVTLSCEQNLNHDAMYWYRQDPGQGLRLIYYSQIVNDFQKGDIAEGYSVSREKKESFPLTVTSAQKNPTAFYLCASSIVAGELFFGEGSRLTVL.

DNA for the CDR3: TGTGCCAGCAGCCCCCTTAGCGGGAGGAACACCGGGGAGCTGTTTTTT. Residues: CASSPLSGRNTGELFF. The chain joins TRBV11-2 to TRBJ2-2; the match to TRBD2 covers 9 bases. Germline values: CDR1 SGHAT, CDR2 FQNNGV. The junction had 5 bases not matched to a gene; V was cut back by 5 bases and J by 1 base. The CDR3 has 16 amino acids.